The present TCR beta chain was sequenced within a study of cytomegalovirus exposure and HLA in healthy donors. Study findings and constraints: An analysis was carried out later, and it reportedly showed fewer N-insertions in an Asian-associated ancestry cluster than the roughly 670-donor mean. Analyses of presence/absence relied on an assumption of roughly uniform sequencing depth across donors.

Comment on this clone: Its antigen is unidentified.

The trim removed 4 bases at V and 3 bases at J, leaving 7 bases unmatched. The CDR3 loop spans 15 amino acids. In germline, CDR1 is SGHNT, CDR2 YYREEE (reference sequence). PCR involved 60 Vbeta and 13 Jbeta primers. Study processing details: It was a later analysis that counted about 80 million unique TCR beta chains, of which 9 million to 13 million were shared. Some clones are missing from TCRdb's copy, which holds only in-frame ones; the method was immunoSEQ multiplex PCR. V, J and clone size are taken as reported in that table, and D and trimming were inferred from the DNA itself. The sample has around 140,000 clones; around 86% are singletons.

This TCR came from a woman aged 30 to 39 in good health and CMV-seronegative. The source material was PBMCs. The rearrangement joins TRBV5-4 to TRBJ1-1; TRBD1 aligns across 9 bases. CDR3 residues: CASSTGGALDTEAFF. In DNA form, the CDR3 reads TGTGCCAGCAGCACAGGGGGCGCTTTGGACACTGAAGCTTTCTTT.